The 22 T cell receptor beta chains listed next were all sequenced from one sample in a study of T cell responses to AZD1222 COVID-19 vaccine. Generated by immunoSEQ multiplex PCR, the TCRdb table keeps only in-frame clones and is missing some. This sample has about 120,000 clones, with 70% to 90% found just once. Sequenced here: peripheral blood, sampled on day 0 of AZD1222 vaccination. Receptors originate from an adult in good health.

The rearrangement uses TRBV19 and TRBJ2-2; D gene unclear. V was clipped by 3 bases and J by 1 base, with 6 bases between them. The CDR3 length is 14 residues. Germline V gene lookup returns CDR1 LNHDA and CDR2 SQIVND (reference sequence). CDR3 nucleotide sequence: TGTGCCAGTAGTATTAGCCAGAACACCGGGGAGCTGTTTTTT. Its protein product is CASSISQNTGELFF.

The chain employs TRBV5-6 and TRBJ1-1, with D perhaps matching TRBD1 (5 bases). The CDR3 loop spans 16 amino acids. Germline CDR1 reads SGHDT; CDR2 reads YYEEEE. With 0 bases removed from V and 7 bases from J, the gap between germline ends came to 19 bases. CDR3 sequence: CASSLEPQDPKLEAFF. The DNA of the CDR3 is TGTGCCAGCAGCTTGGAGCCACAGGACCCCAAACTTGAAGCTTTCTTT.

V is TRBV5-1 and J is TRBJ2-3; 7 nucleotides align to TRBD1. This CDR3 contains 17 residues. V dropped 4 bases and J dropped 6; count of bases not matched to a gene: 17. Germline V gene sequence: CDR1 SGHRS, CDR2 YFSETQ. CDR3 bases: TGCGCCAGCAGCCCCCGGACCCGGGACAGACCCTCCGATACGCAGTATTTT. Its translation is CASSPRTRDRPSDTQYF.

The chain employs TRBV7-9 and TRBJ2-7, with 10 bases aligning to TRBD1. The CDR3 consists of 15 residues. With 5 bases clipped from V and 3 bases from J, the junction kept 7 bases outside the gene matches. Germline CDR1 and CDR2: SEHNR and FQNEAQ (reference sequence). CDR3 region: CASSPIGQGDYEQYF. The DNA of the CDR3 is TGTGCCAGCAGCCCAATCGGACAGGGGGACTACGAGCAGTACTTC.

V is TRBV28 and J is TRBJ2-7, with a possible D match to TRBD2 (5 bases). The germline V and J ends were trimmed by 6 bases and 4 bases, with 10 bases remaining between them. The germline gives CDR1 MDHEN, CDR2 SYDVKM. This CDR3 spans 12 amino acids. As DNA, the CDR3 is TGTGCCAGCAGGGGAGTCAGGTACGAGCAGTACTTC. Residues: CASRGVRYEQYF.

J is TRBJ2-1 and V is TRBV20-1, with D unclear. The CDR3 is 11 amino acids. Germline V gene data show CDR1 as DFQATT and CDR2 as SNEGSKA (reference sequence). Trimming took 4 bases from V and 4 from J, leaving 5 bases between them. This CDR3 is CSAKGYNEQFF. Here the CDR3 DNA reads TGCAGTGCTAAGGGTTACAATGAGCAGTTCTTC.

The rearrangement links TRBV5-1 to TRBJ1-3; no clear D. This CDR3 has 15 residues. V was clipped by 2 bases and J by 0 bases, with 9 bases between them. Germline loops: CDR1 SGHRS, CDR2 YFSETQ. The CDR3 is CASSFSSVSGNTIYF. The CDR3 DNA follows: TGCGCCAGCAGCTTTTCTTCCGTCTCTGGAAACACCATATATTTT.

The chain combines TRBV6-5 with TRBJ2-1; perhaps TRBD2 as D (6 bases). V lost 4 bases to trimming and J lost 8 bases, with 18 bases between them. This CDR3 has 15 amino acids. Germline CDR1 is MNHEY and CDR2 is SVGAGI. The DNA of the CDR3 is TGTGCCAGCAGTTCCCGGGAGCCCAGCGTGGATGAGCAGTTCTTC. This sequence encodes CASSSREPSVDEQFF.

The J gene is TRBJ1-5, the V gene TRBV27, with 7 bases fitting TRBD1. Germline V CDR1 and CDR2: MNHEY, SMNVEV (reference sequence). CDR3 length equals 14 residues. V was clipped by 6 bases and J by 9 bases; unmatched bases: 11. CDR3: CASRLDRRPWPQHF. The CDR3 DNA follows: TGTGCCAGCAGACTGGACAGGCGGCCCTGGCCCCAGCATTTT.

This sequence joins TRBV5-1 and TRBJ2-1; 12 nucleotides match TRBD2. CDR3 size: 17 residues. V gave up 4 bases and J gave up 8 bases; unmatched junction bases: 13. Germline V gene sequence: CDR1 SGHRS, CDR2 YFSETQ. CDR3 DNA sequence: TGCGCCAGCAGCCCCTCGCTAGCGGGAGGGCCTAGCGATGAGCAGTTCTTC. It is translated as CASSPSLAGGPSDEQFF.

The chain employs TRBV6-5 and TRBJ1-1; D remains unclear. Germline V gene sequence: CDR1 MNHEY, CDR2 SVGAGI. V lost 6 bases and J 0 bases, leaving 8 bases between the germline ends. The CDR3 spans 13 residues. CDR3 sequence: CASSQNMNTEAFF. CDR3 nucleotide sequence: TGTGCCAGCAGCCAAAATATGAACACTGAAGCTTTCTTT.

The chain's CDR3 is CASSESTTGFNQPQHF. The CDR3 DNA reads TGCGCCAGCAGTGAGTCGACAACAGGCTTCAATCAGCCCCAGCATTTT. The rearrangement uses TRBV10-2 and TRBJ1-5, with D maybe TRBD1 (5 bases). CDR1 WSHSY and CDR2 SAAADI come from the germline V gene. V gave up 0 bases and J gave up 3 bases, with 12 bases separating them. The CDR3 consists of 16 residues.

The chain is built from TRBV7-8 and TRBJ1-1; D is uncertain. The CDR3 contains 14 residues. Germline V gene sequence: CDR1 SGHVS, CDR2 FQNEAQ. The V end lost 6 bases, the J end lost 1 base, and 12 bases lay between the germline ends. CDR3 sequence reads: CASSSGPENTEAFF. CDR3 nucleotides: TGTGCCAGCAGTTCTGGGCCGGAGAACACTGAAGCTTTCTTT. Variable domain in full (rest from reference TRBV7-8 and TRBJ1-1): GAGVSQSPRYKVAKRGQDVALRCDPISGHVSLFWYQQALGQGPEFLTYFQNEAQLDKSGLPSDRFFAERPEGSVSTLKIQRTQQEDSAVYLCASSSGPENTEAFFGQGTRLTVV.

The table lists this clone with a few counts. The chain couples TRBV5-1 to TRBJ2-7; 7 bases fit TRBD2. With V trimmed by 2 bases and J by 2 bases, 7 bases remained unmatched. CDR1 is SGHRS and CDR2 is YFSETQ in the germline V gene. CDR3 length equals 15 residues. The chain's CDR3 is CASSFGSGPAYEQYF. The DNA for the CDR3 is TGCGCCAGCAGCTTCGGTAGCGGGCCGGCCTACGAGCAGTACTTC.

The chain couples TRBV30 to TRBJ1-5; TRBD1 aligns across 10 bases. V lost 3 bases to trimming and J lost 5 bases; unmatched junction nucleotides: 4. The CDR3 has 14 residues. From germline, CDR1 is GTSNPN and CDR2 SVGIG (reference sequence). In nucleotides, the CDR3 is TGTGCCTGGAGCCTGGACAGGGGGGATCAGCCCCAGCATTTT. Protein product: CAWSLDRGDQPQHF.

The rearrangement uses TRBV27 and TRBJ1-2; unclear D gene. The CDR3 is 15 residues long. Germline assignment: CDR1 MNHEY and CDR2 SMNVEV (reference sequence). V was clipped by 3 bases and J by 2 bases, with 13 bases between them. The CDR3 is CASSFAPTPNYGYTF. The DNA for the CDR3 is TGTGCCAGCAGTTTTGCCCCCACACCCAACTATGGCTACACCTTC.

V usage is TRBV28 and J usage is TRBJ1-3; 8 bases line up with TRBD1. Germline V gives CDR1 MDHEN, CDR2 SYDVKM. This CDR3 is built from 15 residues. Losses at the gene ends were 7 bases for V and 3 bases for J; bases not matched to a gene: 8. The CDR3 region is CASIPPGGNGNTIYF. CDR3 in DNA: TGTGCCAGCATTCCCCCAGGGGGCAATGGAAACACCATATATTTT.

The genes are TRBV13 and TRBJ2-1, with 8 nucleotides matching TRBD2. The CDR3 is made up of 14 amino acids. The germline V gene has CDR1 PRHDT and CDR2 FYEKMQ (reference sequence). Trimming at V came to 4 bases and at J to 8 bases, leaving 7 bases not matched to a gene. The CDR3 protein is CASSSGTRSYEQFF. The CDR3 DNA reads as TGTGCCAGCAGCTCCGGGACTAGGTCGTATGAGCAGTTCTTC.

The rearrangement uses TRBV19 and TRBJ1-4; the match to TRBD1 covers 9 bases. V was pared by 5 bases and J by 8 bases, with 9 bases of the junction left unmatched. The CDR3 runs to 15 residues. Germline-derived CDR1 and CDR2 are LNHDA and SQIVND (reference sequence). CDR3 in DNA: TGTGCCAGTAGTGCCGGGACAGGGAAAGAGGAAAAACTGTTTTTT. Translation: CASSAGTGKEEKLFF. Variable domain in full (rest from reference TRBV19 and TRBJ1-4): DGGITQSPKYLFRKEGQNVTLSCEQNLNHDAMYWYRQDPGQGLRLIYYSQIVNDFQKGDIAEGYSVSREKKESFPLTVTSAQKNPTAFYLCASSAGTGKEEKLFFGSGTQLSVL.

Written as DNA, the CDR3 is TGTGCCAGCAGCTTAATAAGCTCTCAAGAGACCCAGTACTTC. As protein: CASSLISSQETQYF. This chain joins TRBV5-6 and TRBJ2-5; D not resolved. This CDR3 region has 14 residues. Looked up from germline, CDR1 is SGHDT and CDR2 is YYEEEE. V gave up 2 bases and J gave up 2 bases, with 10 bases separating them.

The chain employs TRBV28 and TRBJ2-2; either TRBD1 or TRBD2 may fit D (5 bases each). The V end was cut by 4 bases, the J end by 5 bases, with 11 bases between. Germline assignment: CDR1 MDHEN and CDR2 SYDVKM. The CDR3 is 14 residues long. The CDR3 DNA reads TGTGCCAGCAGTTCCGGGACCCTAACCGGGGAGCTGTTTTTT. Translated, it gives CASSSGTLTGELFF.

This clone has only a few counts. The chain joins TRBV29-1 to TRBJ1-2; D is possibly TRBD1 (5 bases). The CDR3 runs 14 residues. V lost 2 bases and J lost 0, with 10 bases in between. Germline V lookup: CDR1 SQVTM, CDR2 ANQGSEA. CDR3 in amino acids: CSVENPGTNYGYTF. In nucleotides, the CDR3 is TGCAGCGTTGAAAACCCAGGGACTAACTATGGCTACACCTTC.